Sequencing of this TCR beta chain was carried out in a study of T cell changes during pregnancy in multiple sclerosis. The data were produced by immunoSEQ multiplex PCR, yet TCRdb's version contains in-frame clones alone and is incomplete. The sample shows approximately 100,000 clones, approximately 94% of them seen only once. The germline V gene encodes CDR1 SQVTM and CDR2 ANQGSEA. Trimming at V came to 6 bases and at J to 5 bases, leaving 9 bases not matched to a gene. CDR3 length equals 13 residues. The specimen comprised peripheral blood, sampled before pregnancy. The TCR originated in a female donor with multiple sclerosis, enrolled in a pregnancy study. J is TRBJ2-5 and V is TRBV29-1; 7 nucleotides agree with TRBD1. CDR3 protein: CSVRHRGSETQYF. The CDR3 nucleotides are TGCAGCGTCCGGCACAGGGGATCGGAGACCCAGTACTTC.